The 11 T cell receptor beta chains given below trace back to one sample, sequenced in a study of blood T cell repertoires in COVID-19. TCRdb's copy holds only in-frame clones and misses some; the assay was immunoSEQ multiplex PCR. The table shows about 140,000 clones, with 82% occurring only once. The sample consisted of peripheral blood. These receptors all come from a woman of 80 years or more with acute or convalescent COVID-19.

The rearrangement joins TRBV27 to TRBJ2-3; 8 nucleotides agree with TRBD2. Trimming removed 5 bases from V and 3 bases from J; junction bases left unmatched: 7. Germline V CDR1 and CDR2: MNHEY, SMNVEV (reference sequence). The CDR3 has 15 residues. The CDR3 nucleotides are TGTGCCAGCAGTCGTCGGGGGGGGAATACAGATACGCAGTATTTT. This encodes CASSRRGGNTDTQYF.

The genes are TRBV5-8 and TRBJ1-4, with D perhaps matching TRBD1 (5 bases). The V and J ends lost 4 bases and 5 bases respectively, with 15 bases between them. This CDR3 contains 15 residues. The V gene's germline CDR1 is SGHTS and CDR2 YDEGEE. The chain's CDR3 is CASSKRGRGNEKLFF. CDR3 coding DNA: TGTGCCAGCAGCAAACGGGGGAGAGGCAATGAAAAACTGTTTTTT.

CDR3 sequence (DNA): TGTGCCAGAAGCTCCAATAGACAGGGTCCGTCCTACGAGCAGTACTTC. Amino acids: CARSSNRQGPSYEQYF. The chain couples TRBV5-3 to TRBJ2-7, with 7 positions matching TRBD1. TRBV5-3 is designated an ORF whose function remains uncertain. CDR3 length equals 16 residues. J gave up 1 base and V 3 bases, and 10 bases lay outside the gene matches.

In this sample, this clone turned up once. The V and J genes are TRBV2 and TRBJ2-3; D gene unclear. The CDR3 has 15 residues. Germline CDR1 reads SNHLY; CDR2 reads FYNNEI. V lost 4 bases, J lost 4 bases, and 15 bases lay in between. In nucleotides, the CDR3 is TGTGCCAGCAGTGGAACGACCCGCCAGGCAGATACGCAGTATTTT. It encodes CASSGTTRQADTQYF.

V gene TRBV18 combines with J gene TRBJ2-7, with TRBD1 matching 7 bases. The V segment lost 4 bases and the J segment 4 bases; nucleotides outside the gene matches: 16. The CDR3 has 17 residues. The germline V gene encodes CDR1 KGHSH and CDR2 LQKENI. The CDR3 DNA reads as TGTGCCAGCTCACTGGGAAACCGGGACAGTACGAAGTACGAGCAGTACTTC. Protein product: CASSLGNRDSTKYEQYF.

Here the CDR3 DNA reads TGTGCCATCACGGACAGGGGGCAGACAGATACGCAGTATTTT. Its protein product is CAITDRGQTDTQYF. This chain connects TRBV10-3 to TRBJ2-3; TRBD1 matches at 11 bases. Germline trimming cut 7 bases from V and 3 bases from J; bases unmatched to any gene: 3. Germline V gene data show CDR1 as ENHRY and CDR2 as SYGVKD. This CDR3 is 14 amino acids long.

The rearrangement joins TRBV3-1 (or the pseudogene TRBV3-2) to TRBJ1-2; a possible D gene is TRBD1 (6 bases). This CDR3 is built from 14 residues. Looked up from germline, CDR1 is LGHDT and CDR2 is YNNKEL (reference sequence). Trimming left V 4 bases short and J 4 bases short, with 13 bases between. The CDR3 DNA reads as TGTGCCAGCAGCCCCAGGGGTGCGTTCTATGGCTACACCTTC. Protein sequence: CASSPRGAFYGYTF.

This rearrangement joins TRBV2 to TRBJ1-1; a weak D match, TRBD1 (5 bases). CDR1 SNHLY and CDR2 FYNNEI come from the germline V gene. Trimming stripped 8 bases from V and 5 bases from J, with 15 bases between. This CDR3 region has 13 residues. The CDR3 loop is CASAYQGYTEAFF. As DNA, the CDR3 is TGTGCCAGCGCCTATCAGGGATATACTGAAGCTTTCTTT.

This clone was seen just once. The chain is built from TRBV23-1 and TRBJ1-5; D is possibly TRBD1 (5 bases). TRBV23-1 is an ORF, and what it does is uncertain. The V end lost 0 bases, the J end lost 0 bases, and 18 bases lay between the germline ends. The CDR3 is made up of 19 amino acids. The CDR3, as DNA: TGCGCCAGCAGTCAATCTTGCCCAGGGTACGAGAATAGCAATCAGCCCCAGCATTTT. It codes for CASSQSCPGYENSNQPQHF.

V is TRBV11-2 and J is TRBJ2-2; TRBD1 might be the D (6 bases). Trimming removed 4 bases from V and 2 bases from J, with 20 bases in between. Germline CDR1 and CDR2: SGHAT and FQNNGV. CDR3 length equals 18 residues. The CDR3 reads CASSSRGVGAYNTGELFF. The CDR3 DNA follows: TGTGCCAGCAGCTCCAGAGGGGTGGGGGCTTATAACACCGGGGAGCTGTTTTTT.

V usage is TRBV12-3 or TRBV12-4 and J usage is TRBJ1-5; D unresolved. This CDR3 spans 13 amino acids. V lost 10 bases and J 0 bases, leaving 10 bases between the germline ends. The DNA of the CDR3 is TGTGCCATTGGAGCGAGTAGCAATCAGCCCCAGCATTTT. Its protein is CAIGASSNQPQHF.